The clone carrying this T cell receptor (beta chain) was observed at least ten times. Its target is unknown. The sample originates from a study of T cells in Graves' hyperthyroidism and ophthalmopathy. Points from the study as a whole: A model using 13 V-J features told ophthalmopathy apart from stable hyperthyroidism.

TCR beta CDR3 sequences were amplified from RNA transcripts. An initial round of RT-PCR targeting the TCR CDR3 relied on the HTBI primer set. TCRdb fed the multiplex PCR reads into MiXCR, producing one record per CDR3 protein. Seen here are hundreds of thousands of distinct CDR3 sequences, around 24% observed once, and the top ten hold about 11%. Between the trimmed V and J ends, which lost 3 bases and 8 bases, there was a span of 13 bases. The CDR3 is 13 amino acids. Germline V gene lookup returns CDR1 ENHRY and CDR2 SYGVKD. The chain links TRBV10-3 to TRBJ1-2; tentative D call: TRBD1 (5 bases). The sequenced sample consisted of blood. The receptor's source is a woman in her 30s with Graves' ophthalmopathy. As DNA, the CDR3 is TGTGCCATCAGTGATCATTCGGGGGAAGGCTACACCTTC. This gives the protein CAISDHSGEGYTF.